The 11 T cell receptor beta chains given below trace back to one sample, sequenced in a study of response to subunit inactivated influenza vaccine. TCRdb used MiXCR to reprocess the RT-PCR reads, holding one entry per CDR3 protein. The table shows about half a million distinct CDR3 sequences, with approximately 7.7% occurring only once. Source: PBMCs from blood, taken about 24 months after vaccination. The receptor source for this set is a man between 50 and 75 years old who received an inactivated influenza vaccine.

The CDR3 here is CSASKEGDRSGSGANVLTF. The DNA for the CDR3 is TGCAGTGCTAGTAAAGAGGGGGACAGGAGTGGATCTGGGGCCAACGTCCTGACTTTC. This sequence joins TRBV20-1 and TRBJ2-6; 8 nucleotides agree with TRBD1. Germline CDR1 is DFQATT and CDR2 is SNEGSKA (reference sequence). The CDR3 covers 19 residues. V was pared by 3 bases and J by 1 base, with 14 bases of the junction left unmatched.

This clonotype was observed at least ten times. This chain joins TRBV7-2 and TRBJ2-3; D unclear. CDR3 size: 14 residues. Trimming left V 2 bases short and J 2 bases short, with 8 bases between. Germline V gene lookup returns CDR1 SGHTA and CDR2 FQGNSA. Here the CDR3 reads CASSLRRNTDTQYF. DNA for the CDR3: TGTGCCAGCAGCTTAAGGCGGAACACAGATACGCAGTATTTT.

The chain links TRBV7-9 to TRBJ2-1; D not certain. The CDR3 consists of 12 residues. From germline, CDR1 is SEHNR and CDR2 FQNEAQ (reference sequence). Trimming removed 2 bases at V and 10 bases at J, with 9 bases between. The CDR3 protein is CASSLPRAEQFF. CDR3 bases: TGTGCCAGCAGCTTACCCCGGGCAGAGCAGTTCTTC.

This clonotype was found many times. This chain links TRBV5-1 with TRBJ2-1, with D possibly TRBD2 on 6 matching bases. Per germline, CDR1 SGHRS and CDR2 YFSETQ. CDR3 length: 13 residues. Trimming removed 1 base from V and 10 bases from J, with 12 bases in between. CDR3 residues: CASSLSPGGEQFF. Written as DNA, the CDR3 is TGCGCCAGCAGCTTGTCCCCTGGAGGGGAGCAGTTCTTC.

In this sample, this clonotype turned up a few times. The chain carries TRBV27 and TRBJ2-2, with a possible D match to TRBD2 (6 bases). Germline assignment: CDR1 MNHEY and CDR2 SMNVEV (reference sequence). CDR3 size: 16 residues. V was shortened by 2 bases and J by 3 bases, with 13 bases between the two germline ends. CDR3 in DNA: TGTGCCAGCAGTTTACTACCGGGAGTCTACACCGGGGAGCTGTTTTTT. Translating it yields CASSLLPGVYTGELFF.

In its sample, this clonotype was seen many times. This sequence joins TRBV4-3 and TRBJ1-3, with D maybe TRBD1 (5 bases). With 1 base removed from V and 5 bases from J, the gap between germline ends came to 9 bases. CDR1 is LGHNA, CDR2 YSLEER, per germline. CDR3 length: 14 amino acids. The DNA for the CDR3 is TGCGCCAGCAGCCAAGTGGGGGGACGAAACACCATATATTTT. It yields the protein CASSQVGGRNTIYF.

This clonotype was detected ten times or more. The rearrangement uses TRBV12-3 or TRBV12-4 and TRBJ2-3, with TRBD2 matching over 13 bases. This CDR3 has 15 amino acids. V was pared by 4 bases and J by 4 bases, with 2 bases of the junction left unmatched. The CDR3: CASSSGLAGADTQYF. The CDR3 coding sequence is TGTGCCAGCAGTTCCGGACTAGCGGGGGCAGATACGCAGTATTTT.

There are a few counts of this clonotype. V usage is TRBV9 and J usage is TRBJ2-3; tentative D call: TRBD1 (6 bases). Deletions cut 0 bases from V and 0 bases from J, with 8 bases between. The germline gives CDR1 SGDLS, CDR2 YYNGEE. CDR3 length: 15 amino acids. Written as DNA, the CDR3 is TGTGCCAGCAGCGTAGGGGGACATAGCACAGATACGCAGTATTTT. It codes for CASSVGGHSTDTQYF.

At least ten counts were recorded for this clonotype. The chain joins TRBV10-2 to TRBJ1-6, with D unresolved. The CDR3 is 15 residues long. The germline V gene encodes CDR1 WSHSY and CDR2 SAAADI. Trimming cost V 0 bases and J 10 bases, with 13 bases left between them. In DNA form, the CDR3 reads TGCGCCAGCAGTGAGTCGGGAGGCAGATTCTCACCCCTCCACTTT. It codes for CASSESGGRFSPLHF.

This clonotype was seen repeatedly, ten times or more. The chain couples TRBV20-1 to TRBJ2-1; D may be TRBD2 (5 bases). The CDR3 is 13 residues long. V was cut by 8 bases and J by 0 bases, with 11 bases left in between. Germline V gives CDR1 DFQATT, CDR2 SNEGSKA (reference sequence). CDR3 in amino acids: CSSSGLSYNEQFF. The DNA for the CDR3 is TGCAGTTCGAGCGGCCTCTCCTACAATGAGCAGTTCTTC.

V usage is TRBV20-1 and J usage is TRBJ1-1, with unresolved D. CDR3 length: 12 residues. The V gene's germline CDR1 is DFQATT and CDR2 SNEGSKA (reference sequence). The CDR3 DNA reads TGCCGATTTTCTTGGAGGAACACTGAAGCTTTCTTT. This encodes CRFSWRNTEAFF.